The clone carrying this T cell receptor beta chain was detected once. The data stem from a study of T cell changes during pregnancy in multiple sclerosis. CDR1 MDHEN and CDR2 SYDVKM come from the germline V gene. This CDR3 is 14 amino acids long. The V end lost 7 bases, the J end lost 0 bases, and 12 bases lay between the germline ends. Generated by immunoSEQ multiplex PCR, the TCRdb table keeps only in-frame clones and is missing some. The sample lists more than 80,000 clones, roughly 95% occurring once. This sample comprised peripheral blood, obtained in the second trimester of pregnancy. The chain is built from TRBV28 and TRBJ1-1, with a possible D match to TRBD1 (5 bases). This TCR was sampled from a female donor with multiple sclerosis, enrolled in a pregnancy study. CDR3 sequence: CASTAGGMNTEAFF. CDR3 in DNA: TGTGCCAGCACGGCCGGGGGAATGAACACTGAAGCTTTCTTT.